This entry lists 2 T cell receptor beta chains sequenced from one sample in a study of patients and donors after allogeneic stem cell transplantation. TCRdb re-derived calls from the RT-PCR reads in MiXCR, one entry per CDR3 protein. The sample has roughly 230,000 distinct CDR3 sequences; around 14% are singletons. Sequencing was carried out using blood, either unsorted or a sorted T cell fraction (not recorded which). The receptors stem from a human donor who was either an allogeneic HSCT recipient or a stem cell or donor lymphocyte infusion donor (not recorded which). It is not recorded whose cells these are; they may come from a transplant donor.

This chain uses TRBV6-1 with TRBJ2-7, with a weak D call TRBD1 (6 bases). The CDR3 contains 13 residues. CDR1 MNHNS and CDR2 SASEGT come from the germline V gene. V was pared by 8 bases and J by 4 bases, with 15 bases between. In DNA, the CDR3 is TGTGCCAGCGGAGTCACAGGGCGGTACGAGCAGTACTTC. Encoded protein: CASGVTGRYEQYF.

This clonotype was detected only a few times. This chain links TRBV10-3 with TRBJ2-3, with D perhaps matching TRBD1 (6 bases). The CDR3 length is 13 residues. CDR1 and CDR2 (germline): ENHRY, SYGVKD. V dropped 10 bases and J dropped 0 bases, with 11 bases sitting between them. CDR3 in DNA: TGTGCCACCGAGGACAGAAGCACAGATACGCAGTATTTT. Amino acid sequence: CATEDRSTDTQYF.